This T cell receptor (beta chain) emerged from a study of Tregs in tolerant kidney transplant recipients. This table comes from immunoSEQ multiplex PCR, and its TCRdb copy is limited to in-frame clones, with some not included. The table lists some 14,000 clones. Recipients received nonmyeloablative bone marrow transplants from related graft donors, with transient mixed chimerism. The CDR3 spans 13 residues. Germline CDR1 is SEHNR and CDR2 is FQNEAQ (reference sequence). Study outcomes and limitations: Biological reproducibility was not directly addressed, but technical replication error appeared minimal. In tolerant patients, donor-specific Tregs outgrew total Tregs, suggesting antigen-driven expansion.

Of note for this clone: The antigen is not known. Coverage ceases 3 residues before the CDR3 finishes, and the germline J gene fills in the end.

The genes are TRBV7-9 and TRBJ1-2; the match to TRBD1 covers 8 bases. The receptor was derived from a human patient who received a combined kidney and bone marrow transplant. Some T cells may originate from the graft donor. Sequenced here: CD8+ T cells from blood (PBMCs), sampled 6 months after the transplant. This CDR3 reads CASSSGQGYDYTF. CDR3 bases read: TGTGCCAGCAGCTCTGGACAGGGTTACGAC.